This entry is about one T cell receptor (beta chain). Antigen: not known. These data originate in a study of PD-1 blockade in classical Hodgkin lymphoma. Whole-study findings and limits: When nivolumab was started under 1 year after ASCT, patients were excluded.

Exposure to brentuximab vedotin varied, and each patient had relapsed following autologous stem cell transplantation. Germline V gene lookup returns CDR1 SGHNT and CDR2 YYREEE (reference sequence). The CDR3 covers 13 residues. The V gene lost 1 base and the J gene lost 0 bases, with 5 bases spanning the gap. Only in-frame clones appear in the TCRdb table, and some are missing; sequencing was by immunoSEQ multiplex PCR. This sample has nearly 100,000 clones, with 65% to 85% found just once. The sequenced sample was peripheral blood mononuclear cells (PBMCs), obtained at baseline. The clonotype comes from a human donor with classical Hodgkin lymphoma. V is TRBV5-4 and J is TRBJ2-7; D gene ambiguous. CDR3 amino acids: CASSLTDSYEQYF. CDR3 DNA sequence: TGTGCCAGCAGCTTGACTGACTCCTACGAGCAGTACTTC.